The 16 T cell receptor beta chains reported below all come from one sample, sequenced in a study of cytomegalovirus exposure and HLA in healthy donors. The PCR employed 60 Vbeta primers together with 13 Jbeta primers. Libraries were prepared by immunoSEQ multiplex PCR; TCRdb keeps only in-frame clonotypes and omits some of them. Seen here are roughly 200,000 clones, more than 80% observed once, and the top ten hold 2.9%. Sequenced input: PBMCs. Every receptor here comes from a man between 25 and 39 years old in good health and CMV-seronegative.

The chain links TRBV7-6 to TRBJ2-2; 10 nucleotides agree with TRBD2. V lost 1 base to trimming and J lost 5 bases; unmatched junction nucleotides: 7. This CDR3 comprises 17 residues. CDR1 and CDR2 from the germline V gene are SGHVS and FNYEAQ. CDR3 sequence: CASSLGSSGGRTGELFF. The CDR3 DNA sequence: TGTGCCAGCAGCTTAGGCTCTAGCGGGGGACGAACCGGGGAGCTGTTTTTT.

The genes are TRBV21-1 and TRBJ2-6; the table's D call of TRBD2 was not tested on the DNA. TRBV21-1 is a pseudogene. The CDR3 length is 15 residues. Here the CDR3 reads CASSCRFSGANVLTF. Written as DNA, the CDR3 is TGTGCCAGCAGCTGCCGGTTCTCTGGGGCCAACGTCCTGACTTTC.

The chain is built from TRBV4-1 and TRBJ2-3; 9 nucleotides align to TRBD1. This CDR3 has 16 residues. J was trimmed by 4 bases and V by 3 bases; bases with no gene match: 8. Germline V lookup: CDR1 MGHRA, CDR2 YSYEKL. DNA of the CDR3: TGCGCCAGCAGCCAGAACCACAGGGGGCGGCCAGATACGCAGTATTTT. This sequence encodes CASSQNHRGRPDTQYF.

The chain combines TRBV19 with TRBJ2-1; weak D call: TRBD2 (6 bases). The CDR3 loop spans 11 amino acids. Germline CDR1 and CDR2: LNHDA and SQIVND (reference sequence). The V end was cut by 4 bases, the J end by 10 bases, with 8 bases between. The CDR3 protein is CASSRGGEQFF. DNA of the CDR3: TGTGCCAGTAGTAGAGGAGGGGAGCAGTTCTTC.

This rearrangement joins TRBV28 to TRBJ2-7; a possible D gene is TRBD1 (5 bases). CDR3 length: 13 residues. Germline CDR1 is MDHEN and CDR2 is SYDVKM. With 5 bases removed from V and 0 bases from J, the gap between germline ends came to 8 bases. This CDR3 is CASSGRASYEQYF. CDR3 in DNA: TGTGCCAGCAGTGGCAGGGCCTCCTACGAGCAGTACTTC.

This sequence joins TRBV11-2 and TRBJ2-7; 9 bases align to TRBD1. The ends lost 4 bases at V and 4 bases at J; junction bases unmatched: 5. Germline lookup yields CDR1 SGHAT and CDR2 FQNNGV. This CDR3 comprises 14 residues. The CDR3 sequence: CASSWGQGTYEQYF. The CDR3 nucleotides read TGTGCCAGCAGCTGGGGACAGGGAACATACGAGCAGTACTTC.

The chain employs TRBV4-3 and TRBJ2-7; possible D gene TRBD1, 5 bases. With 0 bases removed from V and 6 bases from J, the gap between germline ends came to 9 bases. This CDR3 has 13 residues. Germline lookup yields CDR1 LGHNA and CDR2 YSLEER. The CDR3 DNA reads TGCGCCAGCAGCCAAGAGGTCAGGGCCGAGCAGTACTTC. Amino acid sequence: CASSQEVRAEQYF.

The V and J genes are TRBV7-6 and TRBJ2-2; D gene ambiguous. V was pared by 7 bases and J by 7 bases, with 7 bases between. There are 11 residues in the CDR3. The V gene's germline CDR1 is SGHVS and CDR2 FNYEAQ. CDR3: CASTLRGELFF. The CDR3 bases are TGTGCCAGCACCCTTCGCGGGGAGCTGTTTTTT. Complete variable domain (other parts from reference TRBV7-6 and TRBJ2-2): GAGVSQSPRYKVTKRGQDVALRCDPISGHVSLYWYRQALGQGPEFLTYFNYEAQQDKSGLPNDRFSAERPEGSISTLTIQRTEQRDSAMYRCASTLRGELFFGEGSRLTVL.

Note on this clone: This sample includes further DNA sequences coding for the same CDR3. The chain links TRBV27 to TRBJ2-3; 8 bases fit TRBD1. CDR1 is MNHEY and CDR2 is SMNVEV in the germline V gene (reference sequence). V was pared by 6 bases and J by 0 bases, with 5 bases of the junction left unmatched. The CDR3 sequence is 15 residues long. This CDR3 reads CASSPRDRSTDTQYF. The DNA of the CDR3 is TGTGCCAGCAGCCCCCGGGACAGGAGCACAGATACGCAGTATTTT.

V usage is TRBV9 and J usage is TRBJ1-2; the match to TRBD1 covers 8 bases. Germline trimming cut 10 bases from V and 1 base from J; bases unmatched to any gene: 6. CDR3 length: 13 amino acids. Germline values: CDR1 SGDLS, CDR2 YYNGEE. CDR3 in amino acids: CAGKGQGNYGYTF. DNA for the CDR3: TGTGCCGGGAAAGGACAGGGTAACTATGGCTACACCTTC.

V and J are TRBV6-1 and TRBJ1-5, with D uncertain. The CDR3 totals 15 residues. From germline, CDR1 is MNHNS and CDR2 SASEGT. The V gene lost 3 bases and the J gene lost 1 base, with 10 bases spanning the gap. CDR3 sequence reads: CASSEEGLSNQPQHF. The CDR3 DNA sequence: TGTGCCAGCAGTGAGGAGGGTCTGAGCAATCAGCCCCAGCATTTT.

V and J are TRBV13 and TRBJ1-2, with 9 bases matching TRBD1. CDR1 PRHDT and CDR2 FYEKMQ come from the germline V gene (reference sequence). The CDR3 totals 13 residues. The V segment lost 4 bases and the J segment 8 bases; nucleotides outside the gene matches: 5. The CDR3 DNA is TGTGCCAGCAGCTCACAGGGGGCGCGGGGCTACACCTTC. Translating gives CASSSQGARGYTF.

The rearrangement uses TRBV7-8 and TRBJ2-7, with TRBD1 matching 7 bases. The J segment lost 3 bases and the V segment lost 5 bases, leaving 7 bases of the junction unmatched. Per germline, CDR1 SGHVS and CDR2 FQNEAQ. CDR3 length equals 14 residues. The CDR3 DNA follows: TGTGCCAGCAGCCGATCACAGGGGTACTACGAGCAGTACTTC. It codes for CASSRSQGYYEQYF. Variable domain in full (rest from reference TRBV7-8 and TRBJ2-7): GAGVSQSPRYKVAKRGQDVALRCDPISGHVSLFWYQQALGQGPEFLTYFQNEAQLDKSGLPSDRFFAERPEGSVSTLKIQRTQQEDSAVYLCASSRSQGYYEQYFGPGTRLTVT.

The chain employs TRBV11-2 and TRBJ1-4; 8 nucleotides line up with TRBD1. Germline V gene lookup returns CDR1 SGHAT and CDR2 FQNNGV. The ends lost 1 base at V and 8 bases at J; junction bases unmatched: 3. This CDR3 has 14 amino acids. The CDR3, as DNA: TGTGCCAGCAGCTTAGCAGGGGGCAACGAAAAACTGTTTTTT. This translates into CASSLAGGNEKLFF.

The genes are TRBV7-9 and TRBJ2-2, with 12 bases fitting TRBD2. J lost 4 bases, V lost 4 bases, and 10 bases had no gene match. Germline CDR1 SEHNR, CDR2 FQNEAQ (reference sequence). The CDR3 consists of 18 residues. The CDR3 DNA sequence: TGTGCCAGCAGCTCACAACTGGGACTAGCGGGCTTCACCGGGGAGCTGTTTTTT. As protein: CASSSQLGLAGFTGELFF.

This sequence joins TRBV29-1 and TRBJ1-4; D is uncertain. The germline V gene encodes CDR1 SQVTM and CDR2 ANQGSEA. There are 12 residues in the CDR3. Between the trimmed V and J ends, which lost 6 bases and 8 bases, there was a span of 13 bases. This CDR3 is CSVSELGEKLFF. CDR3 nucleotides: TGCAGCGTGTCAGAACTAGGAGAAAAACTGTTTTTT.